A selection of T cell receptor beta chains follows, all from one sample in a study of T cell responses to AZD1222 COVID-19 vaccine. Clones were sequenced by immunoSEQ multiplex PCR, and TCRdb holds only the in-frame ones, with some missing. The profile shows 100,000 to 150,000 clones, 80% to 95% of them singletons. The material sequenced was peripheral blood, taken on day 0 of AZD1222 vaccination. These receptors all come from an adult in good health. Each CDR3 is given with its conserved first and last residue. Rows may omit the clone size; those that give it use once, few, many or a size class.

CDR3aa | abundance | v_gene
CASSIWFGGGTGANVLTF | . | TRBV19
CASSTDRGVRQPQHF | . | TRBV19
CASSRPGTSGSYEQYF | once | TRBV28
CSVELRQGTGELFF | . | TRBV29-1
CSVGQGRNQPQHF | once | TRBV29-1
CASRAWTSITFF | . | TRBV25-1
CASSPWSSSYNEQFF | . | TRBV18
CASSLTQKDSPLHF | . | TRBV7-8
CASGRETRSLNEQFF | . | TRBV7-9
CASSEEEGTGGDEQFF | . | TRBV6-1
CASSLVLRDEQFF | . | TRBV7-9
CASSPGPMDSYEQYF | . | TRBV7-3
CASSSGREVQHYNEQFF | . | TRBV7-8
CASSTELTSRRAYF | . | TRBV3-1/TRBV3-2
CASSPPELTENSGNTIYF | . | TRBV18
CASSIGAGVGETQYF | . | TRBV19
CASRPESSYNEQFF | . | TRBV6-5
CSVERDIDNEQFF | . | TRBV29-1
CASSLGARETQYF | once | TRBV4-1
CASSLAGNQPQHF | . | TRBV5-1
CAGGSTDTQYF | . | TRBV6-5
CASSRSGSSGTQYF | . | TRBV3-1/TRBV3-2
CAISRTLVDEQFF | . | TRBV10-3
CASSRPPDTQYF | . | TRBV28
CATSDSLRDQPQHF | . | TRBV24-1
CASSIVKMGAPLGAFF | . | TRBV19
CASSFGGGTDTQYF | . | TRBV28
CASSLVWAGNEKLFF | . | TRBV7-2
CASTYGLPRGDTQYF | . | TRBV5-8
CASSVAPTGELFF | . | TRBV7-8
CASSPRIGTEAFF | . | TRBV11-2
CASGERQGFKKLFF | . | TRBV28
CASSQEKGYEQYF | . | TRBV4-2
CASGDRSYEQYF | . | TRBV6-5
CASSLDHARETQYF | . | TRBV11-3
CASSSKGYGYTF | . | TRBV7-2
CASSLGLAGDTQYF | . | TRBV19
CASSPGGPAHQPQHF | . | TRBV2
CASSAGQGNTEAFF | . | TRBV9
CASSPTSRGYYGYTF | . | TRBV5-4
CASSELIYNEQFF | . | TRBV5-5
CASSTPPEKLFF | . | TRBV18
CASRSGQGPYFNYGYTF | . | TRBV27
CASSLGGDGNTIYF | once | TRBV7-8
CASSLMSRVENEQFF | . | TRBV5-1
CASSLYTKNTEAFF | . | TRBV7-9
CASSSLNGQGLNEKLFF | . | TRBV5-6
CASSLAVLFTEAFF | . | TRBV7-2
CASSQDFGGYEQYF | few | TRBV14
CSASSPGVPEQYF | . | TRBV20-1
CASSTWTGRETQYF | . | TRBV6-6
CASSYSQPNEQFF | . | TRBV6-5
CASSLFTASGELFF | . | TRBV7-2
CSASLSGGNNEQFF | . | TRBV20-1
CASRDGAGRPQHF | . | TRBV6-5